The 25 T cell receptor delta chains reported below all come from one sample, sequenced in a study of γδ T cells in repeated Plasmodium falciparum infection (dated by TCRdb to about 2021). The library was prepared using multiplex PCR. The reads were generated on an Illumina MiSeq. TCRdb reprocessed the public data with the CATT caller; entries with the same nucleotide sequence were combined afterwards. The sample table shows 75,000 to 95,000 delta-chain clones, and 0.75% to 1% are seen once. The top ten clonotypes cover roughly 9.5% of the sample. Vgamma9/Vdelta2+ and Vdelta2-negative gammadelta T cell populations were flow-sorted from peripheral blood mononuclear cells for bulk TCR repertoire analysis. The specimen was gamma-delta T cells from blood. Every receptor here comes from a pool of human donors (malaria-infected and uninfected, not separated).

A few counts support this clone. The translation of this DNA and the TCRdb protein of a much larger clone differ at residue 16, probably owing to a read error; the protein shown here is translated from the DNA. J gene calling gave no result, while the V gene is TRDV2; the listed D gene, TRDD3, was not tested against the DNA. The germline V gene has CDR1 GEAIGNYY and CDR2 EKD. CDR3 length: 18 amino acids. The CDR3 DNA reads TGTGCCTGTGACCTGGTACTGGGGGACACCCGATACACCGATAAACCCATCTTT. Translation gives CACDLVLGDTRYTDKPIF.

This clone was recorded a few times. It differs at one base from a far larger clone, so likely a read error. At the DNA level, this CDR3 is encoded by other sequences in the same sample as well. This sequence joins TRDV2 and TRDJ2; TRDD3 matches 9 bases. TCRdb is silent on the J gene; assignment here came from matching the DNA to germline. Germline V CDR1 and CDR2: GEAIGNYY, EKD. The CDR3 contains 17 residues. The V segment lost 1 base and the J segment 1 base; nucleotides outside the gene matches: 6. The CDR3 bases are TGTGCCTGTGACACGGTGGGGGATAACGGTTTGACAGCACAACTCTTCTTT. This gives the protein CACDTVGDNGLTAQLFF.

Notes on this clone: A read error likely explains this, since a far larger clone differs by one base. Other DNA sequences in this specimen translate into the identical CDR3. V usage is TRDV2 and J usage is TRDJ3, with D uncertain. Here the J gene was assigned by germline matching of the DNA, as TCRdb has none. The CDR3 loop spans 16 amino acids. The ends were cut back, 1 base at V and 4 bases at J, with 10 bases in the middle. Germline CDR1 GEAIGNYY, CDR2 EKD. The CDR3 DNA reads as TGTGCCTGTGACACGCTCGGCTCTTGGGACACCCGACAGATGTTTTTC. Translation: CACDTLGSWDTRQMFF.

In its sample, this clone was seen a few times. This likely came from a read error, as a far larger clone is one base away. In the same sample, other DNA sequences code for this CDR3. The chain recombines TRDV1 with TRDJ1; 12 nucleotides align to TRDD3. The J gene, not given by TCRdb, was assigned here from a germline match of the nucleotide sequence. There are 23 residues in the CDR3. Germline loops: CDR1 TSWWSYY, CDR2 QGS. CDR3 nucleotide sequence: TGTGCTCTCGGGGAACTGGGGCCTTCCTACGACTGGGGGATACAAGGGAACACCGATAAACTCATCTTT. Translation gives CALGELGPSYDWGIQGNTDKLIF.

As for this clone: The mismatch at residue 16 between this DNA's translation and the TCRdb protein of a much larger clone likely reflects a read error; the protein shown is translated from the DNA. The V gene is listed as TRDV2; no J gene was called; the table's D gene call, TRDD3, was not cross checked with the DNA. The CDR3 is 17 residues long. Germline CDR1 is GEAIGNYY and CDR2 is EKD. The CDR3 DNA sequence: TGTGCCTGTGACACCGAGACTGGGGGATACGGGGGCTACGAACTCACCTTT. Its protein product is CACDTETGGYGGYELTF.

Note on this clone: TCRdb attributes to this sequence the protein of a much larger clone, which differs from the DNA translation at residue 10; a read error is likely, and the protein displayed is translated from the DNA. The chain has TRDV2 and TRDJ1; D remains unclear. CDR1 is GEAIGNYY, CDR2 EKD, per germline. V was shortened by 0 bases and J by 11 bases, with 30 bases between the two germline ends. The CDR3 extends over 18 amino acids. CDR3 DNA sequence: TGTGCCTGTGACACCGTAACCCCACTGAGGGACCGCTCCGGGTTGCTCATCTTT. Translation gives CACDTVTPLRDRSGLLIF.

This clone was recorded a few times. TCRdb lists the protein of a much larger clone for this DNA, which differs at residue 10, so this is likely a read error; the protein given here is translated from the DNA itself. J is TRDJ1 and V is TRDV1; TRDD3 matches at 9 bases. No J segment appears in TCRdb, so it was assigned here by matching the sequence to germline. Germline values: CDR1 TSWWSYY, CDR2 QGS. Trimming at V came to 4 bases and at J to 10 bases, leaving 7 bases not matched to a gene. The CDR3 runs 13 residues. The CDR3 region has the DNA TGTGCTCTTGGGGTACTGGGGGACGCTAGACTCATCTTT. Amino acid sequence: CALGVLGDARLIF.

This clone has at least ten counts. The V and J genes are TRDV1 and TRDJ4; TRDD3 matches 12 bases. The CDR3 contains 24 residues. Germline trimming cut 1 base from V and 2 bases from J; bases unmatched to any gene: 29. The germline V gene has CDR1 TSWWSYY and CDR2 QGS. The CDR3 coding sequence is TGTGCTCTTGGGGAACGGATCCCACCTTCCTCCGCCCTCCCTGGGGGATACGGGGCGAGACCCCTGATCTTT. This codes for CALGERIPPSSALPGGYGARPLIF.

This clone was recorded at least ten times. The translation of this DNA and the TCRdb protein of a much larger clone differ at residue 18, probably owing to a read error; the protein shown here is translated from the DNA. The chain uses TRDV2 and TRDJ1; 8 nucleotides match TRDD3. This CDR3 region has 23 residues. With V trimmed by 6 bases and J by 3 bases, 35 bases remained unmatched. Germline CDR1 and CDR2: GEAIGNYY and EKD. The CDR3 here is CACTPPTAFLGWGSSRYADKLIF. In nucleotides, the CDR3 is TGTGCCTGTACCCCTCCGACAGCTTTTCTAGGCTGGGGGAGCTCTCGGTACGCCGATAAACTCATCTTT.

This clone turned up a few times. The protein given by TCRdb reflects a much larger clone and differs at residue 10 from this DNA's translation, likely from a read error; the protein shown is the DNA's translation. The J gene is TRDJ1, the V gene TRDV1; 7 bases are shared with TRDD2. TCRdb offers no J gene call, so here the DNA was matched to germline to obtain one. With V trimmed by 0 bases and J by 2 bases, 24 bases remained unmatched. Looked up from germline, CDR1 is TSWWSYY and CDR2 is QGS. This CDR3 contains 22 residues. The CDR3 sequence: CALGELNCITKAFLIGTDKLIF. The DNA of the CDR3 is TGTGCTCTTGGGGAACTCAACTGCATCACAAAGGCCTTCCTTATAGGAACCGATAAACTCATCTTT.

Worth noting for this clone: This DNA translates differently at residues 9 and 17 from the TCRdb protein, which is that of a much larger clone; a read error is likely, and the protein shown is the DNA's own translation. The chain carries TRDV1 and TRDJ1; tentative D call: TRDD3 (5 bases). CDR3 length: 22 amino acids. CDR1 is TSWWSYY and CDR2 is QGS in the germline V gene. Trimming left V 5 bases short and J 3 bases short, with 37 bases between. For the CDR3, the DNA is TGTGCTCTTGGGCAAAGCTTACTAGTCAGGAGCCACCTATACTGGAAACCCGATAAACTCATCTTT. As protein: CALGQSLLVRSHLYWKPDKLIF.

This clone was seen a few times. The protein in TCRdb stems from a much larger clone and differs at residue 5 from this DNA's translation, likely a read error; here the protein is translated from the DNA. The CDR3 DNA sequence: TGTGCCTGTGACGCCGTCCCTACTGGGGGATTGGGGGGGTACACCGATAAACTCATCTTT. Translated: CACDAVPTGGLGGYTDKLIF. The rearrangement links TRDV2 to TRDJ1, with 10 bases identical to TRDD3. The CDR3 spans 20 residues. CDR1 is GEAIGNYY and CDR2 is EKD in the germline V gene. Trimming removed 3 bases from V and 0 bases from J; junction bases left unmatched: 18.

This clone was observed at least ten times. For this DNA, TCRdb reports the protein of a much larger clone, which diverges at residue 11, most likely from a read error; the protein presented here is translated directly from the DNA. CDR3 nucleotide sequence: TGTGCTCTTGGGGAACCGGATCCTTTGCTGAGACTCATCTTT. As protein: CALGEPDPLLRLIF. The chain carries TRDV1 and TRDJ1, with no clear D. Trimming shortened V by 1 base and J by 10 bases, and 16 bases separated the two germline ends. This CDR3 spans 14 amino acids. Germline CDR1 is TSWWSYY and CDR2 is QGS.

On this clone: Translating this DNA gives a protein that differs at residue 13 from the TCRdb one, which belongs to a much larger clone; a read error is likely, and the protein shown is this translation. This CDR3 reads CALGEGPAPLRSKADKLIF. CDR3 nucleotide sequence: TGTGCTCTTGGGGAAGGACCGGCTCCGCTCCGATCCAAGGCCGATAAACTCATCTTT. V gene TRDV1 combines with J gene TRDJ1, with D hard to call. Germline CDR1 TSWWSYY, CDR2 QGS. Trimming removed 2 bases from V and 3 bases from J, with 25 bases in between. The CDR3 is made up of 19 amino acids.

This clone was seen more than once but under ten times. The protein TCRdb lists belongs to a much larger clone and differs from this DNA's translation at residue 12, which points to a read error; the protein shown is made from the DNA. This rearrangement joins TRDV2 to TRDJ1, with a tentative D call TRDD2 (5 bases). Germline matching of the DNA provided the J gene here, since TCRdb leaves it blank. The germline CDR1 and CDR2 sequences are GEAIGNYY and EKD. The CDR3 length is 16 residues. CDR3 residues: CACDRAYAPSTGKLIF. The CDR3 DNA reads TGTGCCTGTGACAGGGCCTACGCCCCATCCACCGGTAAACTCATCTTT.

Remarks on this clone: The mismatch at residue 3 between this DNA's translation and the TCRdb protein of a much larger clone likely reflects a read error; the protein shown is translated from the DNA. The chain links TRDV1 to TRDJ1, with D unclear. Matching the DNA to germline supplied the J gene, which TCRdb does not give. The CDR3 consists of 11 residues. Per the germline V gene, CDR1 is TSWWSYY and CDR2 is QGS. The germline V and J ends were trimmed by 11 bases and 4 bases, with 11 bases remaining between them. CDR3 in DNA: TGTGCTTTTGACATTTTCGATAAACTCATCTTT. It is translated as CAFDIFDKLIF.

This clone was observed many times. TCRdb lists the protein of a much larger clone for this DNA, which differs at residue 20, so this is likely a read error; the protein given here is translated from the DNA itself. The V and J genes are TRDV1 and TRDJ1; no definite D call. Germline assignment: CDR1 TSWWSYY and CDR2 QGS. The CDR3 runs 22 residues. CDR3 bases: TGTGCTCTTGGGGGCCTCCCTTTTCCCGAAAGGCGACCCACGAAGAAGACCGATAAACCCATCTTT. It specifies CALGGLPFPERRPTKKTDKPIF.

Concerning this clone: This likely came from a read error, as a far larger clone is one base away. This specimen includes other DNA sequences encoding the same CDR3. V usage is TRDV2 and J usage is TRDJ1; D remains ambiguous. The CDR3 has 14 residues. Germline V gives CDR1 GEAIGNYY, CDR2 EKD. CDR3 DNA: TGTGCATGTGACACGGCTGCGATCACCGATAAACTCATCTTT. Protein sequence: CACDTAAITDKLIF.

As regards this clone: This DNA's translation and the protein TCRdb lists, from a much larger clone, do not match at residue 5, likely due to a read error; the protein shown is translated from the DNA. V usage is TRDV1 and J usage is TRDJ1; D gene ambiguous. Germline loops: CDR1 TSWWSYY, CDR2 QGS. This CDR3 has 14 amino acids. CDR3 region: CALGKPIRSDNLIF. CDR3 bases: TGTGCTCTTGGGAAACCAATTAGGTCCGATAACCTCATCTTT.

Only a few counts were recorded for this clone. TCRdb lists the protein of a much larger clone for this DNA, which differs at residue 11, so this is likely a read error; the protein given here is translated from the DNA itself. The gene calls are TRDV2 and TRDJ1; a weak D match, TRDD3 (6 bases). TCRdb does not report a J gene; here it was assigned by matching the DNA to germline references. Germline V gives CDR1 GEAIGNYY, CDR2 EKD. V gave up 3 bases and J gave up 1 base, with 20 bases separating them. CDR3 size: 17 residues. The CDR3 here is CACDPWGPGACTDKLIF. In DNA form, the CDR3 reads TGTGCCTGTGACCCCTGGGGCCCGGGGGCCTGCACCGATAAACTCATCTTT.

This clone was picked up many times. TCRdb shows a much larger clone's protein in place of this DNA's translation, and the two differ at residue 4, likely through a read error; the protein shown is translated from the DNA. The chain couples TRDV2 to TRDJ1; 8 bases are shared with TRDD3. Because TCRdb records no J gene, it was assigned here through a match of the DNA to germline. This CDR3 spans 16 amino acids. Germline CDR1 reads GEAIGNYY; CDR2 reads EKD. This chain's CDR3 is CACVTVGGLYTDKLIF. CDR3 nucleotide sequence: TGTGCCTGTGTCACCGTTGGGGGATTGTACACCGATAAACTCATCTTT.

At least ten counts were recorded for this clone. Different DNA sequences within this sample yield the same CDR3. The chain employs TRDV1 and TRDJ1; TRDD2 matches 9 bases. V was clipped by 1 base and J by 1 base; unmatched bases: 13. The CDR3 runs to 19 residues. Looked up from germline, CDR1 is TSWWSYY and CDR2 is QGS. In DNA form, the CDR3 reads TGTGCTCTTGGGGAACGGCCTTCCTACATTGGGGGCCCCACCGATAAACTCATCTTT. It encodes CALGERPSYIGGPTDKLIF.

About this clone: The TCRdb protein, from a much larger clone, departs from this DNA's translation at residue 7, likely by read error; the protein shown derives from the DNA. The rearrangement links TRDV2 to TRDJ1, with TRDD3 identical over 10 bases. TCRdb gives no J gene; it was assigned here by matching the DNA to germline. The CDR3 covers 17 residues. Per the germline V gene, CDR1 is GEAIGNYY and CDR2 is EKD. The trim removed 1 base at V and 1 base at J, leaving 8 bases unmatched. Written as DNA, the CDR3 is TGTGCCTGTGACACAAATCCGGGGGATACGACCACCGATAAACTCATCTTT. It encodes CACDTNPGDTTTDKLIF.

This clone was seen only a few times. This probably arose from a read error, given a far larger clone one base away. The identical CDR3 is also encoded by other nucleotide sequences in the sample. CDR3 coding DNA: TGTGCCTGTGACACGATTAACCTGGGGGATACCAAACTCATCTTT. Encoded protein: CACDTINLGDTKLIF. The V gene is TRDV2, the J gene TRDJ1; 11 bases are a match to TRDD3. No J gene was available from TCRdb, and it was assigned here by a germline match of the DNA. Germline-derived CDR1 and CDR2 are GEAIGNYY and EKD. The CDR3 is 15 residues long. J gave up 8 bases and V 1 base, and 8 bases lay outside the gene matches.

This clone appeared a few times. The TCRdb protein comes from a much larger clone and disagrees with this DNA's translation at residue 3, likely due to a read error; the protein given here is derived from the DNA. The V and J genes are TRDV1 and TRDJ1; 7 positions agree with TRDD3. The germline gives CDR1 TSWWSYY, CDR2 QGS. The CDR3 runs 20 residues. The CDR3 nucleotides are TGTGCTCCTGGGGAACGCCGCACTCGTGGGGGACACCCTTTTGCATGGGGACTCATCTTT. It encodes CAPGERRTRGGHPFAWGLIF.